This T cell receptor (beta chain) comes out of a study of cytomegalovirus exposure and HLA in healthy donors. Whole-study context: Around 85 million unique TCR sequences came from HLA-typed donors in an early release. Across about 400 genotyped donors, more than 75% landed in the Caucasian-associated ancestry cluster.

V dropped 7 bases and J dropped 2 bases, with 15 bases sitting between them. Germline V CDR1 and CDR2: SNHLY, FYNNEI. This CDR3 has 14 amino acids. With 60 Vbeta and 13 Jbeta primers, the PCR was carried out. Only in-frame clones appear in the TCRdb table, and some are missing; sequencing was by immunoSEQ multiplex PCR. Here the sample spans around 150,000 clones, about 75% being singletons. Findings and caveats of the study: A later analysis found TCR association rates differed by HLA locus, highest for DRB1 and lowest for HLA-C. Using the classifier, cytomegalovirus status was reportedly diagnosed with high specificity and sensitivity.

A word on this clone: Its antigen is unidentified.

Sequences were obtained from PBMCs. The rearrangement uses TRBV2 and TRBJ2-7; tentatively, D is TRBD1 (5 bases). The sequence was collected from a female donor in good health and CMV-seronegative. CDR3 protein: CASTASGYAYEQYF. As DNA, the CDR3 is TGTGCCAGCACCGCTTCAGGGTACGCCTACGAGCAGTACTTC. Complete variable domain (other parts from reference TRBV2 and TRBJ2-7): EPEVTQTPSHQVTQMGQEVILRCVPISNHLYFYWYRQILGQKVEFLVSFYNNEISEKSEIFDDQFSVERPDGSNFTLKIRSTKLEDSAMYFCASTASGYAYEQYFGPGTRLTVT.